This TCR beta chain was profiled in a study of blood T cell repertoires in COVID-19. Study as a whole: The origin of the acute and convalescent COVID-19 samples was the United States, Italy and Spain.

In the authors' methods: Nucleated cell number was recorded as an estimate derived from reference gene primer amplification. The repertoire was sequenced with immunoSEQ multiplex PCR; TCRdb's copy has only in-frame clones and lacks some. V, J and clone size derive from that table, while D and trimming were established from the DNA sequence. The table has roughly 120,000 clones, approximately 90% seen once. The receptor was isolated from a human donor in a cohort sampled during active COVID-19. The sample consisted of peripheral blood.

The CDR3 coding sequence is TGTGCCAGCAGCTGGAGGACAGGGGGATTGGTAGACATTCAGTACTTC. Translated, it gives CASSWRTGGLVDIQYF. The rearrangement uses TRBV5-8 and TRBJ2-4, with 10 bases matching TRBD1. CDR1 and CDR2 from the germline V gene are SGHTS and YDEGEE. The CDR3 contains 16 residues. V trimming: 3 bases; J trimming: 8 bases; junction bases outside the gene matches: 11.